This TCR beta chain was sequenced during a study of Graves' ophthalmopathy and Graves' hyperthyroidism. This clonotype was counted at least ten times. Investigators amplified TCR beta CDR3 regions from RNA transcripts. The first round was an RT-PCR with HTBI primers, and the second round was a multiplex PCR. TCRdb reprocessed the multiplex PCR reads via MiXCR and lists one record per CDR3 protein. The top ten hold about 40% of the sample, which has 740,000 or so distinct CDR3 sequences, around 40% seen once. The CDR3 spans 12 residues. In germline, CDR1 is SGHTA, CDR2 FQGNSA. V lost 3 bases and J 7 bases, leaving 9 bases between the germline ends.

Source material: peripheral blood. The sequence derives from an adult man with Graves' ophthalmopathy. V gene TRBV7-2 combines with J gene TRBJ2-5; D remains ambiguous. CDR3 DNA sequence: TGTGCCAGCAGCTTCGAGCGTGGGACCCAGTACTTC. Translation: CASSFERGTQYF.